This T cell receptor (beta chain) was captured by sequencing in a study of blood T cell repertoires in COVID-19. The table came from immunoSEQ multiplex PCR; TCRdb's copy has only in-frame clones and leaves some out. The table has 20,000 to 25,000 clones, around nine tenths seen once. Germline values: CDR1 SNHLY, CDR2 FYNNEI. The CDR3 covers 15 residues. V shed 8 bases and J shed 0 bases, with 13 bases lying between them. The TCR was taken from a human donor with active COVID-19. The donor label of this sample is uncertain. J is TRBJ2-2 and V is TRBV2; D is perhaps TRBD1 (5 bases). The source material was peripheral blood. CDR3 sequence (DNA): TGTGCCAGCGAAACCGACAGCTCGAACACCGGGGAGCTGTTTTTT. Encoded protein: CASETDSSNTGELFF.